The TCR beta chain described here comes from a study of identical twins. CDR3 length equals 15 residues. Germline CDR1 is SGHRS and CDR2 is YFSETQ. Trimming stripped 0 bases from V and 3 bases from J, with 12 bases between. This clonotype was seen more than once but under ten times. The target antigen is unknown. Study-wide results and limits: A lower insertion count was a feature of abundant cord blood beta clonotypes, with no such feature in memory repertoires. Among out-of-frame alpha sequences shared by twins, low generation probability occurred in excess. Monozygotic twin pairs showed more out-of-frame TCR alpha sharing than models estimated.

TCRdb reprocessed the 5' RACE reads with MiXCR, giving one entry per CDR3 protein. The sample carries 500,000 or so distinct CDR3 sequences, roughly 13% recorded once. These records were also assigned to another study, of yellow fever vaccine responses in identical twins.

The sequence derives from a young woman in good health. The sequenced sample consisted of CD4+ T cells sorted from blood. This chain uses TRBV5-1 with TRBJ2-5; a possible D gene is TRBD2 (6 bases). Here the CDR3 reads CASSLDGLSEETQYF. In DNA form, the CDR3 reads TGCGCCAGCAGCTTGGATGGACTAAGCGAAGAGACCCAGTACTTC.